These 29 T cell receptor beta chains were sequenced from one sample in a study of cytomegalovirus exposure and HLA in healthy donors. The study ran its PCR with 60 Vbeta and 13 Jbeta primers. Method: immunoSEQ multiplex PCR; TCRdb's copy keeps in-frame clones and lacks some. The sample lists 110,000 to 150,000 clones, roughly 65% occurring once. The specimen was PBMCs. All receptors derive from a man aged 60 to 69 in good health and CMV-seronegative.

There are a few counts of this clone. CDR3 nucleotide sequence: TGTGCCAGTAGAAGGACAGGGGGCACCGGGGAGCTGTTTTTT. It translates to CASRRTGGTGELFF. V and J are TRBV19 and TRBJ2-2; 10 bases map to TRBD1. The CDR3 consists of 14 residues. Germline lookup yields CDR1 LNHDA and CDR2 SQIVND (reference sequence). The junction had 2 bases not matched to a gene; V was cut back by 6 bases and J by 4 bases.

V gene TRBV18 combines with J gene TRBJ2-7; D possibly corresponds to TRBD1 (6 bases). Germline lookup yields CDR1 KGHSH and CDR2 LQKENI. This CDR3 contains 14 residues. Deletions cut 6 bases from V and 1 base from J, with 13 bases between. The CDR3 loop is CASSSETGSYEQYF. The CDR3 nucleotides read TGTGCCAGCTCCTCGGAGACAGGTTCCTACGAGCAGTACTTC.

The rearrangement links TRBV15 to TRBJ2-7, with TRBD2 matching over 11 bases. The germline V gene encodes CDR1 LNHNV and CDR2 YYDKDF (reference sequence). The CDR3 loop spans 16 amino acids. V trimming: 0 bases; J trimming: 3 bases; junction bases outside the gene matches: 4. CDR3 bases: TGTGCCACCAGCAGAGATTTCGGGACTAGCGGCTACGAGCAGTACTTC. Translation gives CATSRDFGTSGYEQYF.

The V gene is TRBV5-1, the J gene TRBJ2-5, with a possible D match to TRBD2 (7 bases). Germline loops: CDR1 SGHRS, CDR2 YFSETQ. Trimming cost V 2 bases and J 4 bases, with 9 bases left between them. This CDR3 region has 13 residues. CDR3 sequence reads: CASSLGGVETQYF. CDR3 sequence (DNA): TGCGCCAGCAGCTTAGGGGGGGTAGAGACCCAGTACTTC.

V gene TRBV9 combines with J gene TRBJ2-7; tentatively, D is TRBD2 (6 bases). This CDR3 is built from 14 residues. Looked up from germline, CDR1 is SGDLS and CDR2 is YYNGEE. V was pared by 0 bases and J by 2 bases, with 9 bases between. The CDR3 DNA is TGTGCCAGCAGCGTAGGGGGGGAACCCTACGAGCAGTACTTC. Its protein is CASSVGGEPYEQYF. The complete variable domain, with remaining parts taken from reference TRBV9 and TRBJ2-7, reads DSGVTQTPKHLITATGQRVTLRCSPRSGDLSVYWYQQSLDQGLQFLIQYYNGEERAKGNILERFSAQQFPDLHSELNLSSLELGDSALYFCASSVGGEPYEQYFGPGTRLTVT.

This clone was recorded a few times. The chain joins TRBV28 to TRBJ2-7; tentative D call: TRBD2 (6 bases). The V end was cut by 5 bases, the J end by 0 bases, with 23 bases between. The CDR3 consists of 18 residues. Germline CDR1 and CDR2: MDHEN and SYDVKM. This chain's CDR3 is CASSLRDSDIESSYEQYF. DNA of the CDR3: TGTGCCAGCAGTCTGCGGGACTCCGATATCGAGAGCTCCTACGAGCAGTACTTC.

This clone was counted a few times. V is TRBV15 and J is TRBJ2-3; D unclear. The germline V and J ends were trimmed by 5 bases and 0 bases, with 9 bases remaining between them. The CDR3 length is 14 residues. The V gene's germline CDR1 is LNHNV and CDR2 YYDKDF (reference sequence). CDR3 sequence (DNA): TGTGCCACCAGCCGTGACATAAGCACAGATACGCAGTATTTT. Translating it yields CATSRDISTDTQYF.

The chain joins TRBV4-3 to TRBJ2-5; D is perhaps TRBD2 (5 bases). Germline V CDR1 and CDR2: LGHNA, YSLEER. Trimming pared 4 bases from V and 3 bases from J, leaving 12 bases between. CDR3 size: 14 residues. CDR3 loop: CASSLGLAEETQYF. The CDR3 DNA is TGCGCCAGCAGCCTCGGACTGGCCGAAGAGACCCAGTACTTC.

This clone has only a few counts. As DNA, the CDR3 is TGCAGCGTTGCGCCAGCCAGGGGTGAAGCTTTCTTT. Protein product: CSVAPARGEAFF. V and J are TRBV29-1 and TRBJ1-1; possibly TRBD1 for D (6 bases). V shed 4 bases and J shed 7 bases, with 13 bases lying between them. Germline values: CDR1 SQVTM, CDR2 ANQGSEA. The CDR3 runs 12 residues.

The table lists this clone with a few counts. The genes are TRBV7-2 and TRBJ2-1; TRBD2 is a possible D gene (6 bases). Trimming removed 5 bases from V and 5 bases from J, with 19 bases in between. This CDR3 comprises 16 residues. Germline V gene sequence: CDR1 SGHTA, CDR2 FQGNSA. The CDR3 DNA follows: TGTGCCAGCAGCCTTCTGGTAGGGACTCTTAACAATGAGCAGTTCTTC. Its protein is CASSLLVGTLNNEQFF.

The sample holds a few counts of this clone. The chain joins TRBV9 to TRBJ1-2; 9 bases fit TRBD1. CDR3 length: 15 residues. Germline V gene lookup returns CDR1 SGDLS and CDR2 YYNGEE. Losses at the gene ends were 4 bases for V and 4 bases for J; bases not matched to a gene: 8. CDR3 region: CASSTQGASGYGYTF. The DNA for the CDR3 is TGTGCCAGCAGCACACAGGGGGCGTCTGGCTATGGCTACACCTTC.

V gene TRBV5-6 combines with J gene TRBJ2-7; 7 bases line up with TRBD1. V gave up 4 bases and J gave up 3 bases; unmatched junction bases: 10. This CDR3 spans 15 amino acids. Looked up from germline, CDR1 is SGHDT and CDR2 is YYEEEE. CDR3 sequence (DNA): TGTGCCAGCAGCCTAAGACAGGGATCCTACTACGAGCAGTACTTC. This gives the protein CASSLRQGSYYEQYF.

This rearrangement joins TRBV18 to TRBJ2-2; D perhaps matches TRBD1 (5 bases). The V gene lost 2 bases and the J gene lost 6 bases, with 16 bases spanning the gap. The germline V gene has CDR1 KGHSH and CDR2 LQKENI. CDR3 size: 16 residues. CDR3: CASSPGAGSRSGELFF. The CDR3 DNA reads TGTGCCAGCTCACCAGGGGCAGGCAGTCGGTCCGGGGAGCTGTTTTTT. Filled out from reference TRBV18 and TRBJ2-2, the complete variable domain reads NAGVMQNPRHLVRRRGQEARLRCSPMKGHSHVYWYRQLPEEGLKFMVYLQKENIIDESGMPKERFSAEFPKEGPSILRIQQVVRGDSAAYFCASSPGAGSRSGELFFGEGSRLTVL.

The chain joins TRBV9 to TRBJ2-2; weak D call: TRBD1 (6 bases). Trimming left V 2 bases short and J 1 base short, with 18 bases between. The CDR3 is made up of 18 amino acids. The germline gives CDR1 SGDLS, CDR2 YYNGEE. The CDR3 protein is CASSVDPPDSMNTGELFF. CDR3 bases: TGTGCCAGCAGCGTGGACCCCCCGGACAGTATGAACACCGGGGAGCTGTTTTTT.

The chain joins TRBV5-6 to TRBJ1-2; possibly TRBD1 for D (6 bases). The germline V gene encodes CDR1 SGHDT and CDR2 YYEEEE. Trimming pared 0 bases from V and 8 bases from J, leaving 11 bases between. The CDR3 runs 13 residues. The CDR3 protein is CASSLGTGQGYTF. DNA of the CDR3: TGTGCCAGCAGCTTGGGCACAGGGCAAGGCTACACCTTC.

The genes are TRBV29-1 and TRBJ1-2; 7 bases are shared with TRBD1. In germline, CDR1 is SQVTM, CDR2 ANQGSEA. After removal of 5 bases from V and 6 bases from J, the junction contained 0 bases not matched to a gene. The CDR3 is made up of 10 amino acids. CDR3 in amino acids: CSVQGDGYTF. CDR3 DNA sequence: TGCAGCGTTCAGGGGGATGGCTACACCTTC.

The chain has TRBV6-1 and TRBJ1-3; unclear D gene. Per the germline V gene, CDR1 is MNHNS and CDR2 is SASEGT. With 2 bases removed from V and 2 bases from J, the gap between germline ends came to 10 bases. The CDR3 has 15 residues. CDR3 sequence: CASSETGNPGNTIYF. DNA for the CDR3: TGTGCCAGCAGTGAAACGGGGAACCCTGGAAACACCATATATTTT.

The chain combines TRBV2 with TRBJ2-2; 15 nucleotides line up with TRBD2. Germline lookup yields CDR1 SNHLY and CDR2 FYNNEI. The CDR3 loop spans 18 amino acids. The J segment lost 0 bases and the V segment lost 7 bases, leaving 6 bases of the junction unmatched. The CDR3 loop reads CASNGLAGGPTNTGELFF. Here the CDR3 DNA reads TGTGCCAGCAACGGACTAGCGGGAGGGCCTACGAACACCGGGGAGCTGTTTTTT.

This sequence joins TRBV4-2 and TRBJ2-3, with 7 bases identical to TRBD1. Germline V gene sequence: CDR1 LGHNA, CDR2 YNFKEQ. The CDR3 contains 17 residues. V lost 1 base and J lost 2; bases outside the gene matches: 9. The CDR3, as DNA: TGTGCCAGCAGCCAAGTCGGGACAGCAAGATTCACAGATACGCAGTATTTT. Translating gives CASSQVGTARFTDTQYF.

In this sample, this clone turned up once. The genes are TRBV30 and TRBJ1-1; 8 nucleotides agree with TRBD1. The CDR3 is made up of 14 amino acids. Per the germline V gene, CDR1 is GTSNPN and CDR2 is SVGIG (reference sequence). J was trimmed by 6 bases and V by 4 bases; bases with no gene match: 10. The CDR3 protein is CAWMYKTGAPEAFF. As DNA, the CDR3 is TGTGCCTGGATGTATAAGACAGGGGCGCCTGAAGCTTTCTTT.

The DNA for the CDR3 is TGCAGTGCCGAGCCCTCAGATACGCAGTATTTT. This sequence encodes CSAEPSDTQYF. V is TRBV20-1 and J is TRBJ2-3; no clear D. Per the germline V gene, CDR1 is DFQATT and CDR2 is SNEGSKA (reference sequence). CDR3 size: 11 residues. V was cut by 6 bases and J by 4 bases, with 8 bases left in between.

The chain joins TRBV23-1 to TRBJ1-1, with a possible D match to TRBD1 (5 bases). TRBV23-1 is identified as an open reading frame with a role that is uncertain. The CDR3 loop spans 12 amino acids. V lost 10 bases and J lost 10, with 19 bases in between. Here the CDR3 DNA reads TGCGCCATATGGACGGGGGGGACGGGAGCTTTCTTT. Its translation: CAIWTGGTGAFF.

The J gene is TRBJ1-2, the V gene TRBV27; TRBD1 might be the D (6 bases). V dropped 4 bases and J dropped 4 bases, with 10 bases sitting between them. The CDR3 consists of 13 residues. CDR1 and CDR2 from the germline V gene are MNHEY and SMNVEV (reference sequence). In DNA, the CDR3 is TGTGCCAGCAGTTCCCGAGGGGGCTATGGCTACACCTTC. Its translation is CASSSRGGYGYTF.

This chain links TRBV5-1 with TRBJ2-7; D might be TRBD1 (6 bases). Germline CDR1 is SGHRS and CDR2 is YFSETQ. The V gene lost 5 bases and the J gene lost 3 bases, with 12 bases spanning the gap. The CDR3 is made up of 13 amino acids. CDR3 residues: CASRGDKHYEQYF. In DNA form, the CDR3 reads TGCGCCAGCAGGGGGGACAAGCACTACGAGCAGTACTTC.

The chain uses TRBV14 and TRBJ2-1; 8 bases agree with TRBD2. The CDR3 contains 15 residues. The V and J ends lost 4 bases and 8 bases, in that order; junction bases with no gene match: 10. The V gene's germline CDR1 is SGHDN and CDR2 FVKESK. CDR3 in amino acids: CASSRTSGRVDEQFF. The CDR3 bases are TGTGCCAGCAGCCGTACCTCCGGGAGGGTCGATGAGCAGTTCTTC.

The chain combines TRBV11-3 with TRBJ2-2; D is possibly TRBD2 (6 bases). The germline CDR1 and CDR2 sequences are SGHNT and YENEEA. The length of the CDR3 is 16 residues. V was clipped by 5 bases and J by 7 bases, with 20 bases between them. The CDR3 loop reads CASSPVGSGPGGELFF. The CDR3 DNA reads as TGTGCCAGCAGCCCGGTGGGTAGCGGCCCGGGCGGGGAGCTGTTTTTT.

The chain recombines TRBV27 with TRBJ2-2; D is perhaps TRBD2 (6 bases). Germline V gene lookup returns CDR1 MNHEY and CDR2 SMNVEV (reference sequence). The CDR3 contains 14 residues. Trimming cost V 6 bases and J 6 bases, with 14 bases left between them. For the CDR3, the DNA is TGTGCCAGCAGGGGGGGACGCGGGCCCGGGGAGCTGTTTTTT. Its protein product is CASRGGRGPGELFF.

This sequence joins TRBV9 and TRBJ2-7, with D possibly being TRBD1 (6 bases). V lost 4 bases, J lost 2 bases, and 13 bases lay in between. The CDR3 consists of 14 residues. Germline V gives CDR1 SGDLS, CDR2 YYNGEE. CDR3 coding DNA: TGTGCCAGCAGCCTTAAGGACAGAGCCTACGAGCAGTACTTC. The encoded protein is CASSLKDRAYEQYF.

The chain has TRBV20-1 and TRBJ2-7; D remains ambiguous. The germline V gene encodes CDR1 DFQATT and CDR2 SNEGSKA (reference sequence). Trimming left V 3 bases short and J 4 bases short, with 4 bases between. The length of the CDR3 is 10 residues. The CDR3 loop is CSARAYEQYF. The CDR3 DNA follows: TGCAGTGCTAGGGCTTACGAGCAGTACTTC.